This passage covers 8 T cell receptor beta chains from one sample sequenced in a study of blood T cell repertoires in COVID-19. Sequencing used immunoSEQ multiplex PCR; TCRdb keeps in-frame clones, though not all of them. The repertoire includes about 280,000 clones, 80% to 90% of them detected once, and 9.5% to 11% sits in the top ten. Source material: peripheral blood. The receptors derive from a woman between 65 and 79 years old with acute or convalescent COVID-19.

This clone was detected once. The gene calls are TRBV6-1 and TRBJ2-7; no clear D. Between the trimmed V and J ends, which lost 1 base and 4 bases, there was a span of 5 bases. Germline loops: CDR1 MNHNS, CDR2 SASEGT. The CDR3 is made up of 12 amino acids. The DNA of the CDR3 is TGTGCCAGCAGTGAAGGAGTTTACGAGCAGTACTTC. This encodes CASSEGVYEQYF.

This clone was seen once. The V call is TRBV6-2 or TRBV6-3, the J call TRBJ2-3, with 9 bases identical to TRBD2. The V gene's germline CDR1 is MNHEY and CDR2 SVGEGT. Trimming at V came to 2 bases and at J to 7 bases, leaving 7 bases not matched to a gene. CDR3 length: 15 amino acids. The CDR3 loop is CASSYGGLADNTQYF. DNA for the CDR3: TGTGCCAGCAGTTACGGGGGACTAGCCGATAATACGCAGTATTTT.

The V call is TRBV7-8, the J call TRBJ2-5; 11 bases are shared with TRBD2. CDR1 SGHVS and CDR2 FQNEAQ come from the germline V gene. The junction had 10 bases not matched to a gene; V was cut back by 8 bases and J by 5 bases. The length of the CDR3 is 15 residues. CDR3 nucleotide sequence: TGTGCCAGCGGGACGACTAGCGGGGCGGGTGAGACCCAGTACTTC. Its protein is CASGTTSGAGETQYF.

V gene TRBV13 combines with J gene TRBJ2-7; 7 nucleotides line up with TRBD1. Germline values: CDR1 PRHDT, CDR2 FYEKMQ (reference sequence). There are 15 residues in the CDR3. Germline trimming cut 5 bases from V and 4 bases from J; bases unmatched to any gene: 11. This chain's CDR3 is CASSAMTGNHYEQYF. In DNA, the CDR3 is TGTGCCAGCAGCGCCATGACAGGGAACCATTACGAGCAGTACTTC.

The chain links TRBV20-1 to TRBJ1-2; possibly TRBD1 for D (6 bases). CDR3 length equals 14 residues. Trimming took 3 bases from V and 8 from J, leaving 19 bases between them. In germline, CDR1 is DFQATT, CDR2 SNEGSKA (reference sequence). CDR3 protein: CSASPQGGTVGYTF. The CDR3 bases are TGCAGTGCTAGTCCACAGGGCGGAACTGTCGGCTACACCTTC.

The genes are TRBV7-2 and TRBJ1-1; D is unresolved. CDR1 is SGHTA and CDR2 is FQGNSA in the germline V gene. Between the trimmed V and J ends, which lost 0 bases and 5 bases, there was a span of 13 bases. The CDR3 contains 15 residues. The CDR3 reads CASSLAGRGLTEAFF. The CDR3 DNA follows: TGTGCCAGCAGCTTAGCGGGTCGAGGGCTTACTGAAGCTTTCTTT. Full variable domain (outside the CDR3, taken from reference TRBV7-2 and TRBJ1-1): GAGVSQSPSNKVTEKGKDVELRCDPISGHTALYWYRQSLGQGLEFLIYFQGNSAPDKSGLPSDRFSAERTGGSVSTLTIQRTQQEDSAVYLCASSLAGRGLTEAFFGQGTRLTVV.

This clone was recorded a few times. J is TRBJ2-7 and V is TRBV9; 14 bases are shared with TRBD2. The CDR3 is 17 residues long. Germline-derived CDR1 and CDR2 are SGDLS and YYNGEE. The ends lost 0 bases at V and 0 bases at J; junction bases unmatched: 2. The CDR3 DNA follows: TGTGCCAGCAGCGTAGGACTAGCGGGGGGGAACTCCTACGAGCAGTACTTC. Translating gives CASSVGLAGGNSYEQYF.

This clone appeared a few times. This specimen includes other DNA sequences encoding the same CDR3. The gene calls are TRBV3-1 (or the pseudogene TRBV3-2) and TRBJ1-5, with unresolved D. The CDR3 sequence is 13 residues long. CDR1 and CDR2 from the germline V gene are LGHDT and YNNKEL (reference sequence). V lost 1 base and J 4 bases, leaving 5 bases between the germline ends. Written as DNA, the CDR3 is TGTGCCAGCAGCCAAGTCGGGAATCAGCCCCAGCATTTT. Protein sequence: CASSQVGNQPQHF.